This TCR beta chain was documented in a study of CD4 T cells in relation to SARS-CoV-2 and coronaviruses. Study-wide points: In 55% to 75% of donors, memory CD4+ clonotypes crossrecognized SARS-CoV-2 and at least one common cold coronavirus spike.

As concerns this clone: The antigen is unknown.

The V and J ends lost 2 bases and 8 bases, in that order; junction bases with no gene match: 10. Germline V gives CDR1 SEHNR, CDR2 FQNEAQ (reference sequence). This CDR3 contains 16 residues. The method was immunoSEQ multiplex PCR; TCRdb's version includes in-frame clones alone and lacks a portion of them. This sample has about 59,000 clones, with roughly 90% found just once. Unexposed donor CD4+ T cells date from about 2011-2018, before the COVID-19 pandemic. The TCR comes from a human donor in good health. Material: memory CD4+ T cells from PBMCs. The chain uses TRBV7-9 and TRBJ2-1; 9 nucleotides line up with TRBD1. The CDR3 protein is CASSLKRDRVYYEQFF. CDR3 in DNA: TGTGCCAGCAGCTTAAAGCGGGACAGGGTTTACTATGAGCAGTTCTTC.